These T cell receptor beta chains were read from a single sample in a study of T cell responses to AZD1222 COVID-19 vaccine. The protocol was immunoSEQ multiplex PCR, while the TCRdb copy is restricted to in-frame clones and leaves out a portion. The table has fewer than 110,000 clones, about nine tenths seen once. The sequencing used peripheral blood, collected on day 0 of AZD1222 vaccination. Source of these receptors: an adult in good health. Each CDR3 is given with its conserved first and last residue. D genes are given only for firm matches. Clone size is given for some rows only: seen once, a few or many times, or a class if the clone is expanded.

V,size,D,length,J,DNA,CDR3
TRBV6-5,-,TRBD1,14,TRBJ1-1,TGTGCCAGCAGGCGGGGGACAGCTGACACTGAAGCTTTCTTT,CASRRGTADTEAFF
TRBV2,-,-,16,TRBJ1-5,TGTGCCAGCAAGGCGAGGGAGGATAGACGCAATCAGCCCCAGCATTTT,CASKAREDRRNQPQHF
TRBV4-1,-,TRBD2,15,TRBJ2-7,TGCGCCAGCAGCCAGCCGACCGGGACTAAGTACGAGCAGTACTTC,CASSQPTGTKYEQYF
TRBV28,-,TRBD2,17,TRBJ2-3,TGTGCCAGCAGTCCGCCGGGACTAGCGGGGGCCGGAGATACGCAGTATTTT,CASSPPGLAGAGDTQYF
TRBV28,-,TRBD1,14,TRBJ1-2,TGTGCCAGCAGTCCCCCTGACAGGGGTGGCGGCTACACCTTC,CASSPPDRGGGYTF
TRBV11-2,-,TRBD2,15,TRBJ2-7,TGTGCCAGCAGAAGGGAGGGGTTAGGTGCCTACGAGCAGTACTTC,CASRREGLGAYEQYF
TRBV6-5,-,-,14,TRBJ1-3,TGTGCCAGCAGTTACCGGGAGTCTGGAAACACCATATATTTT,CASSYRESGNTIYF
TRBV6-1,-,-,12,TRBJ1-4,TGTGCCCTACGAGGGTTCGATGAAAAACTGTTTTTT,CALRGFDEKLFF
TRBV3-1/TRBV3-2,-,TRBD1,16,TRBJ1-1,TGTGCCAGCAGTAAACCTACAGGGGGCGCGGGAACTGAAGCTTTCTTT,CASSKPTGGAGTEAFF
TRBV7-2,-,TRBD1,14,TRBJ2-7,TGTGCCAGCAGCTCCTACAGGGGCGGCTACGAGCAGTACTTC,CASSSYRGGYEQYF
TRBV29-1,-,-,13,TRBJ2-7,TGCAGCGCTTCCCCGGCAGGGTTCCACGAGCAGTACTTC,CSASPAGFHEQYF
TRBV7-2,-,-,15,TRBJ2-7,TGTGCCAGCAGCTTATTTGGGCAGGGAGTGAGCGAGCAGTACTTC,CASSLFGQGVSEQYF
TRBV5-5,once,-,16,TRBJ1-5,TGTGCCAGCAGCTTGGGGCCCCAGGGGAGCAATCAGCCCCAGCATTTT,CASSLGPQGSNQPQHF
TRBV6-5,-,TRBD1,15,TRBJ1-1,TGTGCCAGCAGCCAGACCGGGACAGGAAACACTGAAGCTTTCTTT,CASSQTGTGNTEAFF
TRBV27,-,TRBD1,15,TRBJ1-2,TGTGCCAGCAGATCGGCGGGACAGGGGGTGTATGGCTACACCTTC,CASRSAGQGVYGYTF
TRBV30,-,-,15,TRBJ1-5,TGTGCCTGGAGTGGAGCGATAGGGACGGGTCAGCCCCAGCATTTT,CAWSGAIGTGQPQHF
TRBV19,-,-,15,TRBJ1-5,TGTGCCAGTAGTGGGGCGGGGGGGCCCCCTTGGCCCCAGCATTTT,CASSGAGGPPWPQHF
TRBV15,-,-,16,TRBJ1-5,TGTGCCACCAGCAGAGCGTCCCCCAATAGCAATCAGCCCCAGCATTTT,CATSRASPNSNQPQHF
TRBV18,-,-,15,TRBJ2-7,TGTGCCAGCTCACGCTTGGTTGGGGGTTCCTACGAGCAGTACTTC,CASSRLVGGSYEQYF
TRBV5-1,-,-,16,TRBJ1-2,TGCGCCAGCAGCTCCGGGAACACAGGCCCCGGCTATGGCTACACCTTC,CASSSGNTGPGYGYTF
TRBV6-5,-,-,12,TRBJ1-2,TGTGCCAGCAGCGACGGATTCTATGGCTACACCTTC,CASSDGFYGYTF
TRBV5-4,-,-,13,TRBJ1-1,TGTGCCAGCAGCTTGTGGGGGGGCACTGAAGCTTTCTTT,CASSLWGGTEAFF
TRBV29-1,-,-,14,TRBJ1-5,TGCAGCGTTGGAACAGGGAATAGCAATCAGCCCCAGCATTTT,CSVGTGNSNQPQHF
TRBV5-1,once,-,13,TRBJ1-1,TGCGCCAGCAGAGGGGTCGTACAACACGAAGCTTTCTTT,CASRGVVQHEAFF
TRBV21-1,-,-,12,TRBJ2-5,TGTGCCAGGCCACAGCGGTTTGAGACCCAGTACTTC,CARPQRFETQYF
TRBV7-2,-,TRBD1,16,TRBJ1-5,TGTGCCAGCAGCTCCCAGGGGGCTGCTAGCAATCAGCCCCAGCATTTT,CASSSQGAASNQPQHF
TRBV2,once,-,13,TRBJ2-1,TGTGCCGGCCACCTGAGGGGGGGGAATGAGCAGTTCTTC,CAGHLRGGNEQFF
TRBV4-2,-,TRBD1,18,TRBJ1-3,TGTGCCAGCAGCCAAGATGCGACAGGGGGCCTCTCTGGAAACACCATATATTTT,CASSQDATGGLSGNTIYF
TRBV10-3,-,-,14,TRBJ2-3,TGTGCCACGGCAGGAAGAGAAGGGCCGGATACGCAGTATTTT,CATAGREGPDTQYF
TRBV30,-,-,13,TRBJ1-2,TGTGCCTGGAGTGTGTCAGGGACGGGGGGCTACACCTTC,CAWSVSGTGGYTF
TRBV7-8,-,-,14,TRBJ1-3,TGTGCCAGCAGCTTATTTGATTCTGGAAACACCATATATTTT,CASSLFDSGNTIYF
TRBV6-5,-,TRBD1,15,TRBJ1-6,TGTGCCACCGACAGGGAGTGGTCCTATAATTCACCCCTCCACTTT,CATDREWSYNSPLHF
TRBV9,-,TRBD2,16,TRBJ2-3,TGTGCCAGCAGCACCCACAGCGGGGGGCGCTCAGATACGCAGTATTTT,CASSTHSGGRSDTQYF
TRBV29-1,-,-,9,TRBJ1-1,TGCAGCGGTGGCCGGGAAGCTTTCTTT,CSGGREAFF
TRBV29-1,once,-,14,TRBJ2-1,TGCAGCGTTGAAGAAGAGCGGACCTACAATGAGCAGTTCTTC,CSVEEERTYNEQFF
TRBV19,-,TRBD1,15,TRBJ2-2,TGTGCCAGTAGTTCGGGGACAGGGAGCACCGGGGAGCTGTTTTTT,CASSSGTGSTGELFF
TRBV9,-,TRBD1,14,TRBJ1-4,TGTGCCAGCAGCCGGACAGGGGGGAATGAAAAACTGTTTTTT,CASSRTGGNEKLFF
TRBV28,once,-,15,TRBJ1-1,TGTGCCAGCAGTTTCTCCGGTCACGCGGGCACTGAAGCTTTCTTT,CASSFSGHAGTEAFF